Shown below are 8 T cell receptor beta chains from a single sample sequenced in a study of T-cell reconstitution after alpha-beta-depleted transplantation in children. A TCRbeta library incorporating unique molecular identifiers was prepared. TCRdb passed the PCR reads through MiXCR, listing each CDR3 protein once. The sample comprises just under 550,000 distinct CDR3 sequences, approximately 16% of which are singletons, and 3.3% rests with the top ten. The sample here was PBMCs from the stem cell graft donor, taken from the stem cell graft. The source of these receptors is a human donor who donated a stem cell graft to a child with acute lymphoblastic leukemia.

This sequence joins TRBV27 and TRBJ2-1; D perhaps matches TRBD2 (7 bases). V lost 8 bases and J lost 6, with 14 bases in between. CDR1 MNHEY and CDR2 SMNVEV come from the germline V gene (reference sequence). The CDR3 consists of 13 residues. CDR3: CASEGGGRNEQFF. CDR3 sequence (DNA): TGTGCCAGCGAGGGAGGGGGGCGCAATGAGCAGTTCTTC.

Concerning this clonotype itself: This may come from a read error, since a much larger clone is one base off. The V and J genes are TRBV20-1 and TRBJ2-4; 7 bases agree with TRBD1. The CDR3 sequence is 17 residues long. Germline V gene sequence: CDR1 DFQATT, CDR2 SNEGSKA (reference sequence). This CDR3 reads CCAEPAGGMLAKNIQYF. The CDR3 nucleotides are TGCTGTGCTGAACCAGCAGGGGGAATGCTAGCCAAAAACATTCAGTACTTC.

This clonotype turned up a few times. The V gene is TRBV5-1, the J gene TRBJ1-4, with 7 bases lining up with TRBD1. The germline V gene has CDR1 SGHRS and CDR2 YFSETQ. V shed 3 bases and J 4 bases; nucleotides not matched to a gene: 6. This CDR3 contains 15 residues. In DNA form, the CDR3 reads TGCGCCAGCAGCTCCGCGGGACAGCGTAATGAAAAACTGTTTTTT. This codes for CASSSAGQRNEKLFF.

V gene TRBV6-1 combines with J gene TRBJ2-7; no firm D call. Trimming took 0 bases from V and 5 from J, leaving 8 bases between them. The germline CDR1 and CDR2 sequences are MNHNS and SASEGT. This CDR3 spans 13 amino acids. Here the CDR3 DNA reads TGTGCCAGCAGTGAAGCGCTGAGGCACGAGCAGTACTTC. It yields the protein CASSEALRHEQYF.

V is TRBV4-2 and J is TRBJ2-3; 8 bases fit TRBD2. Germline trimming cut 0 bases from V and 4 bases from J; bases unmatched to any gene: 6. This CDR3 contains 16 residues. Germline CDR1 LGHNA, CDR2 YNFKEQ. The CDR3 region is CASSQEGLEGSDTQYF. CDR3 nucleotide sequence: TGTGCCAGCAGCCAAGAGGGACTAGAGGGTTCAGATACGCAGTATTTT.

The chain combines TRBV30 with TRBJ1-1; TRBD1 might be the D (6 bases). The CDR3 is made up of 16 amino acids. V was cut by 4 bases and J by 0 bases, with 18 bases left in between. Germline V gives CDR1 GTSNPN, CDR2 SVGIG (reference sequence). The DNA for the CDR3 is TGTGCCTGGAATACTCCGGGGGCATCGCTGAACACTGAAGCTTTCTTT. It translates to CAWNTPGASLNTEAFF.

V and J are TRBV29-1 and TRBJ2-2; D gene unclear. This CDR3 is 15 amino acids long. Germline V lookup: CDR1 SQVTM, CDR2 ANQGSEA. V was pared by 3 bases and J by 3 bases, with 14 bases between. The CDR3 coding sequence is TGCAGCGTTGATGATGGCGGTCTCCACACCGGGGAGCTGTTTTTT. Translation gives CSVDDGGLHTGELFF.

Many counts were recorded for this clonotype. CDR3 bases: TGCGCCAGCAGCTTGGCTGCTAGCGGGACAGAGACCCAGTACTTC. Translated, it gives CASSLAASGTETQYF. The chain uses TRBV5-1 and TRBJ2-5, with TRBD2 matching 9 bases. The CDR3 runs to 15 residues. Trimming at V came to 0 bases and at J to 4 bases, leaving 4 bases not matched to a gene. Germline loops: CDR1 SGHRS, CDR2 YFSETQ.